This TCR beta chain is from a study of blood T cell repertoires in COVID-19. About the research overall: Samples representing acute and convalescent COVID-19 were sourced from the United States, Italy and Spain.

Per the original methods: Nucleated cell number was recorded as an estimate derived from reference gene primer amplification. Clones were sequenced by immunoSEQ multiplex PCR, and TCRdb holds only the in-frame ones, with some missing. V, J and clone size are taken as reported in that table, and D and trimming were inferred from the DNA itself. The table includes around 95,000 clones, 80% to 90% detected once. Germline CDR1 is SEHNR and CDR2 is FQNEAQ (reference sequence). V was cut by 1 base and J by 7 bases, with 20 bases left in between. The length of the CDR3 is 17 residues. The specimen sequenced was peripheral blood. This sequence originates from a human donor in a cohort sampled during active COVID-19. The V call is TRBV7-9, the J call TRBJ2-1; tentatively, D is TRBD2 (7 bases). CDR3 region: CASSLGGLAAPRNEQFF. CDR3 in DNA: TGTGCCAGCAGCTTAGGGGGGCTAGCGGCTCCCAGGAATGAGCAGTTCTTC.